The rows below give T cell receptor beta chains drawn from one sample of a study of blood T cell repertoires in COVID-19. The method was immunoSEQ multiplex PCR; TCRdb's version includes in-frame clones alone and lacks a portion of them. The data contain 100,000 to 150,000 clones, roughly 83% of them singletons. Sample: peripheral blood. The source is a woman younger than 45 who had recovered from COVID-19. Both conserved end residues are part of each CDR3. D genes are given only for firm matches. A row's size may be missing; if present it is once, few, many or a size class.

V	D	J	size	DNA	CDR3
TRBV19	TRBD2	TRBJ2-4	once	TGTGCCACTATTGGAAACGGGGGGGTTTCGCCAGGACGAGCCAAAAACATTCAGTACTTC	CATIGNGGVSPGRAKNIQYF
TRBV27	.	TRBJ1-1	.	TGTGCCAGCAGTTTAATGAGGGCCGAAAACACTGAAGCTTTCTTT	CASSLMRAENTEAFF
TRBV7-9	.	TRBJ1-1	.	TGTGCCAGCAGCCACAGGGACGGTGAAGCTTTCTTT	CASSHRDGEAFF
TRBV27	.	TRBJ2-1	.	TGTGCCAGCAGTTTATACTCGGGCTCCTACAATGAGCAGTTCTTC	CASSLYSGSYNEQFF
TRBV15	.	TRBJ1-5	.	TGTGCCACCAGCAGTGTACGGGAAGGTCAGCCCCAGCATTTT	CATSSVREGQPQHF
TRBV25-1	TRBD1	TRBJ2-7	.	TGTGCCAGCAGTGAGGGACAGGGGGTATACGAGCAGTACTTC	CASSEGQGVYEQYF
TRBV13	.	TRBJ2-1	.	TGTGCCAGCAGCTTAGCTGCGGGATTCGCAAATGAGCAGTTCTTC	CASSLAAGFANEQFF
TRBV10-3	TRBD2	TRBJ2-3	.	TGTGCCACAGGACTAGCGGGGGACACAGATACGCAGTATTTT	CATGLAGDTDTQYF
TRBV6-7	.	TRBJ2-1	.	TGTGCCAGCAGCCAGACTTGTAATGAGCAGTTCTTC	CASSQTCNEQFF
TRBV18	.	TRBJ2-3	.	TGTGCCAGCTCACCATTAGCGGTTAGCACAGATACGCAGTATTTT	CASSPLAVSTDTQYF
TRBV9	TRBD2	TRBJ2-5	once	TGTGCCAGCAGCGTAGAGGCGGGGGGACTAGCGGGCCCTCAAGAGACCCAGTACTTC	CASSVEAGGLAGPQETQYF
TRBV6-6	.	TRBJ2-3	.	TGTGCCAGCCGAATAGCCAGGGGAGATACGCAGTATTTT	CASRIARGDTQYF
TRBV10-2	.	TRBJ2-3	.	TGCGCCAGCAGGGTAGCTAGCACAGATACGCAGTATTTT	CASRVASTDTQYF
TRBV27	TRBD2	TRBJ2-2	.	TGTGCCAGCAGTCTGGGGACTAGTTTGTCCGGGGAGCTGTTTTTT	CASSLGTSLSGELFF
TRBV5-1	.	TRBJ2-3	.	TGCGCCAGCAGCGGGGCAGTCTCATTTGTCGCAGATACGCAGTATTTT	CASSGAVSFVADTQYF
TRBV5-1	TRBD1	TRBJ1-2	once	TGCGCCAGCAGCTTGGGAGCAGGGACAGGGTCTCGCGGCTACACCTTC	CASSLGAGTGSRGYTF
TRBV3-1/TRBV3-2	.	TRBJ1-1	.	TGTGCCAGCAGCCATCACACTAGACAAAGCACTGAAGCTTTCTTT	CASSHHTRQSTEAFF
TRBV9	.	TRBJ1-4	.	TGTGCCAGCAGCAAAGACTCCGCAACTAATGAAAAACTGTTTTTT	CASSKDSATNEKLFF
TRBV4-1	.	TRBJ1-2	.	TGCGCCAGCAGCCAAGGGACAGTTGTCGGAGTCCCTGATTTC	CASSQGTVVGVPDF
TRBV5-1	TRBD1	TRBJ1-2	once	TGCGCCAGCAGCACCTCAACAGGGGCAGACACCTATGGCTACACCTTC	CASSTSTGADTYGYTF
TRBV11-3	.	TRBJ2-7	.	TGTGCCAGCAGCTTAGCGCAGCAGGGCGCCGAGCAGTACTTC	CASSLAQQGAEQYF
TRBV5-1	.	TRBJ1-6	.	TGCGCCAGCAGCTTAGATTCGGCAGGGGATTTTTCACCCCTCCACTTT	CASSLDSAGDFSPLHF
TRBV7-9	TRBD2	TRBJ2-2	.	TGTGCCAGCAGCTCCCGGACTAGCGGGAGCACCGGGGAGCTGTTTTTT	CASSSRTSGSTGELFF
TRBV12-3/TRBV12-4	.	TRBJ1-2	.	TGTGCCAGCAGCTATAACCTCTATGGCTACACCTTC	CASSYNLYGYTF
TRBV24-1	.	TRBJ2-7	.	TGTGCCACCCCTAACTTGGTCTACTACGAGCAGTACTTC	CATPNLVYYEQYF
TRBV5-1	TRBD1	TRBJ1-2	once	TGCGCCAGCAGCTTGGCCGGGACAGGAGTTAACTATGGCTACACCTTC	CASSLAGTGVNYGYTF
TRBV6-6	.	TRBJ2-7	.	TGTGCCAGCAGCCCCGCCCGCGGTACCGAGCAGTACTTC	CASSPARGTEQYF
TRBV11-2	.	TRBJ2-5	.	TGTGCCAGCAGCTTGAGGAGCCAAGAGACCCAGTACTTC	CASSLRSQETQYF
TRBV19	.	TRBJ2-1	.	TGTGCCAGTAGTGTAAGACTAGTGGCACCCCATGAGCAGTTCTTC	CASSVRLVAPHEQFF